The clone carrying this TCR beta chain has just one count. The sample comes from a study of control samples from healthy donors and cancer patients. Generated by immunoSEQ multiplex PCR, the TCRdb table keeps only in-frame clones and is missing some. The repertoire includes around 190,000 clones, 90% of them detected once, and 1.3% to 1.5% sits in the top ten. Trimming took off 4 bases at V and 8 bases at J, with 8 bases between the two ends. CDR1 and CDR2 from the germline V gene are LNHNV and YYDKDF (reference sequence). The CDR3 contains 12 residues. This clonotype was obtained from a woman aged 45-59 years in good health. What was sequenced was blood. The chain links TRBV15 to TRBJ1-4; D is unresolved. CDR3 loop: CATSNPREKLFF. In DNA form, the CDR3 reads TGTGCCACCAGCAACCCGAGGGAAAAACTGTTTTTT.